This TCR beta chain was observed in a study of memory CD4+ T cells and cytomegalovirus serostatus. Study summary: Donors were healthy Belgian adults, 10 or so CMV seropositive and roughly 25 seronegative. Study results and limitations: About two fifths of the roughly 150 known CMV-associated TCRbeta sequences appeared in CD4+ memory.

TCRdb's table, derived via immunoSEQ multiplex PCR, lists solely in-frame clones and lacks some. The sample holds under 80,000 clones, around 78% seen once. The CDR3 runs 14 residues. Trimming removed 1 base from V and 7 bases from J, with 11 bases in between. Germline V CDR1 and CDR2: SGHTA, FQGNSA. For this clone: Its antigen remains unknown.

Single viable CD3+CD4+CD8-CD45RO+ cells were sorted as the memory CD4+ T cells. The clonotype originates from an adult in good health and CMV-seropositive. Sequencing was done on a sample of memory CD4+ T cells from blood. This chain links TRBV7-2 with TRBJ2-1; D is undetermined. CDR3 DNA sequence: TGTGCCAGCAGCTTAGACGCTATCGGGAATGAGCAGTTCTTC. Encoded protein: CASSLDAIGNEQFF.